This note documents a single T cell receptor beta chain sequence. The germline V and J ends were trimmed by 0 bases and 5 bases, with 10 bases remaining between them. The CDR3 sequence is 14 residues long. The germline V gene has CDR1 LGHNA and CDR2 YSLEER. These data come from a study of PD-L1 blockade in urothelial cancer. Study information: Atezolizumab (1,200 mg intravenously every 3 weeks) began in about 2014 for patients. There were a median of about 150,000 T cells in blood samples.

Sequenced by immunoSEQ multiplex PCR; TCRdb stores in-frame clones only, minus some. The sample lists tens of thousands of clones; 70% to 90% were seen once. The specimen comprised PBMCs, sampled around atezolizumab (anti-PD-L1) treatment. The V call is TRBV4-3, the J call TRBJ1-1; D call uncertain. This receptor was taken from a man in his 60s with urothelial cancer. The CDR3 sequence is CASSQDDGVTEAFF. DNA for the CDR3: TGCGCCAGCAGCCAAGATGACGGGGTTACTGAAGCTTTCTTT.